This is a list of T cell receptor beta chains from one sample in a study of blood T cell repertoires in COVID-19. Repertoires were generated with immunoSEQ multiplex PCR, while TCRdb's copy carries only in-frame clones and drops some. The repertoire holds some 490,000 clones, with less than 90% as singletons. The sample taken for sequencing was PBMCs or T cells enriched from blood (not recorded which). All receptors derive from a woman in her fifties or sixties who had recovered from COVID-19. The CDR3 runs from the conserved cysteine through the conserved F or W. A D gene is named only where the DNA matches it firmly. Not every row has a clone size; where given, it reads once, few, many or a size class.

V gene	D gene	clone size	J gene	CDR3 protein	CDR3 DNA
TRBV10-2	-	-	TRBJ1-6	CASSPSTEYNSPLHF	TGCGCCAGCAGTCCCTCGACAGAGTATAATTCACCCCTCCACTTT
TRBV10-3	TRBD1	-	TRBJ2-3	CAIGGQGRTDTQYF	TGTGCCATCGGGGGACAGGGCCGCACAGATACGCAGTATTTT
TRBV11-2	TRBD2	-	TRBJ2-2	CASSFRIAGLNTGELFF	TGTGCCAGCAGCTTTCGGATAGCGGGGTTGAACACCGGGGAGCTGTTTTTT
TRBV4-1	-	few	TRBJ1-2	CASSPNAGNYGYTF	TGCGCCAGCAGCCCAAACGCGGGGAACTATGGCTACACCTTC
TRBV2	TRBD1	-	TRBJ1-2	CASSLGQGKVYGYTF	TGTGCCAGCAGTCTAGGACAGGGAAAGGTCTATGGCTACACCTTC
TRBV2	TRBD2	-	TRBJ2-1	CASSMLAGNYNEQFF	TGTGCCAGCAGCATGCTAGCGGGGAACTACAATGAGCAGTTCTTC
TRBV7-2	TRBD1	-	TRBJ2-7	CASSSRGGQGFYEQYF	TGTGCCAGCAGCTCTCGAGGCGGACAGGGGTTCTACGAGCAGTACTTC
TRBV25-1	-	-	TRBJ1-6	CASSASGNNSPLHF	TGTGCCAGCAGCGCTTCCGGGAACAATTCACCCCTCCACTTT
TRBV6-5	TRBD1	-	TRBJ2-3	CASSLGQGGHTQYF	TGTGCCAGCAGTCTCGGACAGGGTGGGCATACGCAGTATTTT
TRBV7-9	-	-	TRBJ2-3	CASSLASGLPVGDTQYF	TGTGCCAGCAGCTTAGCTTCGGGACTTCCTGTGGGGGATACGCAGTATTTT
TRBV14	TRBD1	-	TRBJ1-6	CASSQGAGGLEWPLHF	TGTGCCAGCAGCCAAGGAGCAGGGGGCCTGGAGTGGCCCCTCCACTTT
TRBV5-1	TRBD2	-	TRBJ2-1	CASSRTSGGDNEQFF	TGCGCCAGCAGCAGGACTAGCGGGGGGGACAATGAGCAGTTCTTC
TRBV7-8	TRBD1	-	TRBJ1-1	CASSLSTGDSTEAFF	TGTGCCAGCAGCCTATCGACAGGGGATTCCACTGAAGCTTTCTTT
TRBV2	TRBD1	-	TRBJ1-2	CASSVRTGDGGYTF	TGTGCCAGCAGTGTCCGGACAGGGGACGGCGGCTACACCTTC
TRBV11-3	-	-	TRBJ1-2	CASSFPLNYGYTF	TGTGCCAGCAGCTTCCCCTTAAACTATGGCTACACCTTC
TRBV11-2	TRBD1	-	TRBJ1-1	CASSFYQRTGGNTEAFF	TGTGCCAGCAGCTTTTACCAGAGGACAGGGGGGAACACTGAAGCTTTCTTT
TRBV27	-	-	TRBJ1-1	CASSPGPEYTEAFF	TGTGCCAGCAGTCCTGGCCCGGAGTACACTGAAGCTTTCTTT
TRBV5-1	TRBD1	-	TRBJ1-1	CASSLAGTGAMNTEAFF	TGCGCCAGCAGCTTGGCGGGGACAGGGGCAATGAACACTGAAGCTTTCTTT
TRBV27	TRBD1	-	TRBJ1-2	CASHGKSLDRVYGYTF	TGTGCCAGCCATGGTAAGTCGCTCGACAGGGTCTATGGCTACACCTTC
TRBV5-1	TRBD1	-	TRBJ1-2	CASSPGQNYGYTF	TGCGCCAGCAGCCCGGGACAGAATTATGGCTACACCTTC
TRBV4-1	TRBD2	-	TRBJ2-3	CASSPPGGGAVDTQYF	TGCGCCAGCAGCCCACCTGGCGGGGGGGCGGTAGATACGCAGTATTTT
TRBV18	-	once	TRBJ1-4	CASSPFTGTINEKLFF	TGTGCCAGCTCACCATTCACAGGGACCATAAATGAAAAACTGTTTTTT
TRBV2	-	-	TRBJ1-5	CASSEWAGPSNQPQHF	TGTGCCAGCAGTGAATGGGCAGGCCCTAGCAATCAGCCCCAGCATTTT
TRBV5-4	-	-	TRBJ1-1	CASSGGLENTEAFF	TGTGCCAGCAGCGGGGGACTGGAGAACACTGAAGCTTTCTTT
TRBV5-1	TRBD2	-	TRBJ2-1	CASIMTSGGKEQFF	TGCGCCAGCATCATGACTAGCGGGGGGAAAGAGCAGTTCTTC
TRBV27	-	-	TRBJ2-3	CASSPLSVADTQYF	TGTGCCAGCAGTCCCCTCTCGGTCGCAGATACGCAGTATTTT
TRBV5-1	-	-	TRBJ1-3	CASSFGGNTGNTIYF	TGCGCCAGCAGCTTTGGGGGGAATACTGGAAACACCATATATTTT
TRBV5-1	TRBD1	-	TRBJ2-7	CASSFFEGAYSYEQYF	TGCGCCAGCAGCTTTTTTGAGGGGGCTTACTCCTACGAGCAGTACTTC
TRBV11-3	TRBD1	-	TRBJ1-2	CASSLLGTGQKSYGYTF	TGTGCCAGCAGCTTATTGGGGACAGGCCAAAAGAGCTATGGCTACACCTTC
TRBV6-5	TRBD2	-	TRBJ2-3	CASSYSSSGGEDTQYF	TGTGCCAGCAGTTACTCGTCTAGCGGGGGGGAGGATACGCAGTATTTT
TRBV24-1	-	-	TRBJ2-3	CATSDTIALGSTDTQYF	TGTGCCACCAGTGACACCATAGCGCTGGGTAGCACAGATACGCAGTATTTT
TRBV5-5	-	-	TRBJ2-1	CASSLHQGPYNEQFF	TGTGCCAGCAGCCTGCACCAGGGCCCCTACAATGAGCAGTTCTTC
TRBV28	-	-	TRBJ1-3	CASRQKTYRVSGNTIYF	TGTGCCAGCAGACAAAAAACCTACAGGGTCTCTGGAAACACCATATATTTT
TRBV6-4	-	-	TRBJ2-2	CASSEEGSGTGELFF	TGTGCCAGCAGTGAGGAAGGTAGCGGCACCGGGGAGCTGTTTTTT
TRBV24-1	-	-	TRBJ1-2	CATSDEGVGGYGYTF	TGTGCCACCAGTGATGAGGGGGTAGGGGGCTATGGCTACACCTTC
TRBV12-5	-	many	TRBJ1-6	CASGLWGHFVSPLHF	TGTGCTAGTGGTTTGTGGGGCCATTTCGTATCACCCCTCCACTTT
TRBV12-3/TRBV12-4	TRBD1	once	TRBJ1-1	CASSLQGATEAFF	TGTGCCAGCAGTTTGCAGGGGGCCACTGAAGCTTTCTTT
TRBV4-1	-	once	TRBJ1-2	CASSPRQAGDYGYTF	TGCGCCAGCAGCCCGAGACAGGCGGGGGACTATGGCTACACCTTC
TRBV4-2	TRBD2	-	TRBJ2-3	CASSQGNSGGTDTQYF	TGTGCCAGCAGCCAAGGGAATAGCGGGGGTACAGATACGCAGTATTTT
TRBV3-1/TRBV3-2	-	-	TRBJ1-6	CASSQGHRYRSYNSPLHF	TGTGCCAGCAGCCAAGGACACCGATACAGGTCCTATAATTCACCCCTCCACTTT
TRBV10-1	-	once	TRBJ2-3	CASSATGTDTQYF	TGCGCCAGCAGCGCAACAGGGACAGATACGCAGTATTTT
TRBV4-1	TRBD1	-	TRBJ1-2	CASSQRQGGYGYTF	TGCGCCAGCAGCCAAAGACAGGGGGGCTATGGCTACACCTTC
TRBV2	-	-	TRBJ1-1	CASSEEAGALNTEAFF	TGTGCCAGCAGTGAAGAGGCAGGGGCCCTGAACACTGAAGCTTTCTTT
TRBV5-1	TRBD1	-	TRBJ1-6	CASSPGQSYNSPLHF	TGCGCCAGCAGCCCGGGACAGAGCTATAATTCACCCCTCCACTTT
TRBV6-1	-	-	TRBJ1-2	CASSDTQDLNYGYTF	TGTGCCAGCAGTGACACACAGGACCTTAACTATGGCTACACCTTC
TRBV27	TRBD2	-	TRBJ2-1	CATGGDYNEQFF	TGTGCCACTGGGGGGGACTACAATGAGCAGTTCTTC
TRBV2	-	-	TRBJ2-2	CASGGGAAGGGELFF	TGTGCCAGCGGTGGAGGTGCTGCGGGCGGGGGGGAGCTGTTTTTT
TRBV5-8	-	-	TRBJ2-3	CASSLASTDTQYF	TGTGCCAGCAGCTTGGCTAGCACAGATACGCAGTATTTT
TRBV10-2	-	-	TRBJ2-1	CASSEEWEQFF	TGCGCCAGCAGTGAAGAGTGGGAGCAGTTCTTC
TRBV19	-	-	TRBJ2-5	CASSIGLQPLQETQYF	TGTGCCAGTAGTATTGGGCTCCAACCCCTCCAAGAGACCCAGTACTTC
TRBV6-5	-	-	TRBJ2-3	CASSYQRTSTDTQYF	TGTGCCAGCAGTTATCAGCGAACTAGCACAGATACGCAGTATTTT
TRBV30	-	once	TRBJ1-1	CAWSVGLYTEAFF	TGTGCCTGGAGTGTCGGTCTATACACTGAAGCTTTCTTT
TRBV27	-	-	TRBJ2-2	CASSLTPRSSRELFF	TGTGCCAGCAGTTTGACTCCCCGATCTAGCCGCGAGCTGTTTTTT
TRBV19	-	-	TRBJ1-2	CASSIAGSYGYTF	TGTGCCAGTAGTATTGCGGGGAGCTATGGCTACACCTTC